This T cell receptor beta chain was identified in a study of T cells in Graves' hyperthyroidism and ophthalmopathy. Those with hyperthyroidism were 18 to 65 years old, newly diagnosed, and ill for under 2 months. In its sample, this clonotype was seen many times. The CDR3 regions of TCR beta were amplified from RNA transcripts. Researchers ran a first-round RT-PCR on the TCR CDR3 using the HTBI primer set. TCRdb passed the multiplex PCR reads through MiXCR, listing each CDR3 protein once. The repertoire holds 300,000 to 500,000 distinct CDR3 sequences, about 15% seen once, with 32% in the top ten. The CDR3 extends over 16 amino acids. With 1 base removed from V and 6 bases from J, the gap between germline ends came to 16 bases.

This chain uses TRBV12-3 or TRBV12-4 with TRBJ1-5, with a tentative D call TRBD1 (5 bases). The clonotype originates from a woman aged 30 to 39 with Graves' hyperthyroidism. Material for sequencing was blood. The CDR3: CASSLEGTREGQPQHF. The CDR3 DNA reads as TGTGCCAGCAGTTTAGAGGGGACCCGCGAGGGTCAGCCCCAGCATTTT.